This TCR beta chain was sequenced during a study of cytomegalovirus exposure and HLA in healthy donors. Use of 60 Vbeta and 13 Jbeta primers characterized the PCR. Here immunoSEQ multiplex PCR was the method, and the copy in TCRdb shows in-frame clones only, minus some. The data show 110,000 or so clones, around 15% seen once. Study results and caveats: The dataset shows that most TCR sequences were rare, while some public TCRs occurred in many donors. It was 164 TCR beta chains that were listed as cytomegalovirus-associated. The only immune exposure information that was available was CMV serostatus.

Turning to this clone: Its antigen is as yet unknown.

The CDR3 has 12 residues. CDR1 is ENHRY and CDR2 is SYGVKD in the germline V gene. The specimen sequenced was PBMCs. The chain couples TRBV10-3 to TRBJ2-5, with D possibly being TRBD1 (5 bases). The end of the DNA fits TRBJ2-7 better, so the J call may be wrong. The receptor was isolated from a female donor in good health and CMV-seronegative. CDR3: CAIRAGSHEQYF. The CDR3 coding sequence is TGTGCCATCAGGGCAGGGTCCCACGAGCAGTACTTC.